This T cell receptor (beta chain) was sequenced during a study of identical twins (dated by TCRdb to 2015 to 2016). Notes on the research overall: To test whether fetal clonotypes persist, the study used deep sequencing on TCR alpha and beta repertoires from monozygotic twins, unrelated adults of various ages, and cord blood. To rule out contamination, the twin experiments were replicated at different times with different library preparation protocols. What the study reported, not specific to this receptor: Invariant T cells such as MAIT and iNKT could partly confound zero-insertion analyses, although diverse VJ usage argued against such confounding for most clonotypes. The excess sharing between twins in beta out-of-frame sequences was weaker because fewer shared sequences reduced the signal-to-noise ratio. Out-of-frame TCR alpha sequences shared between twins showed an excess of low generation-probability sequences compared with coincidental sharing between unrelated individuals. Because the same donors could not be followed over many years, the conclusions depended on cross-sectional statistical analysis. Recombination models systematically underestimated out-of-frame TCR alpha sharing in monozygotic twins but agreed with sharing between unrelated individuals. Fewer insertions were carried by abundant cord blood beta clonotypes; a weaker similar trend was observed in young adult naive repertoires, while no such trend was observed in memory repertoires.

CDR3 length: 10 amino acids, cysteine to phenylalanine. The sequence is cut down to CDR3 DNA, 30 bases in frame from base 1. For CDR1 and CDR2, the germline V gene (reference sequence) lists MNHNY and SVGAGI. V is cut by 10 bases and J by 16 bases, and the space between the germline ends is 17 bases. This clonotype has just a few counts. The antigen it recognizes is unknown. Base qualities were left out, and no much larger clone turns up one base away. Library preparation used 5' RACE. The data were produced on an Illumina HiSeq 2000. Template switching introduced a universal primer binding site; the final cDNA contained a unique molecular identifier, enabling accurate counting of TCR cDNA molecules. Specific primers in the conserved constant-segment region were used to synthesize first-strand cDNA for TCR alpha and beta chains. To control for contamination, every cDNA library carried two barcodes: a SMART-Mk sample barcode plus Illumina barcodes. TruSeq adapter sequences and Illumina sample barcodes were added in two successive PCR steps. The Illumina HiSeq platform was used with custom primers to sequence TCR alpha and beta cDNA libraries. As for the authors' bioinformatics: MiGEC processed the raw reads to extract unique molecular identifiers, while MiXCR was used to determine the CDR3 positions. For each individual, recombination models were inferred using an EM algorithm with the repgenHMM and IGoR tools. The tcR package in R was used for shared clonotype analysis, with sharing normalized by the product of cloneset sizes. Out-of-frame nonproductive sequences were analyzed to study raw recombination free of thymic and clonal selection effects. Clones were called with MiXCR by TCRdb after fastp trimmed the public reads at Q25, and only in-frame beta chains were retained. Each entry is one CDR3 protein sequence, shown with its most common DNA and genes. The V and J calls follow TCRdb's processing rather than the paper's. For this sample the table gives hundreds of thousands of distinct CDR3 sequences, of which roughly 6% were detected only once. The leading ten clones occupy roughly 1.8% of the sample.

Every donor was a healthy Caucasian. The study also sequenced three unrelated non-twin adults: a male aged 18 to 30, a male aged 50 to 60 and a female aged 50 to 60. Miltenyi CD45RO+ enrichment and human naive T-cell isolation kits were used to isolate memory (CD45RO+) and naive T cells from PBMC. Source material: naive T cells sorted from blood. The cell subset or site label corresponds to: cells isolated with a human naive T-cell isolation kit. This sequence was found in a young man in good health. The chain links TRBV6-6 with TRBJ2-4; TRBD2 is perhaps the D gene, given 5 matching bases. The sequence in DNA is TGTGCCACCTCTCGTACTAGTACATACTTC. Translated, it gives CATSRTSTYF.